This TCR beta chain was sequenced during a study of OX40 agonist ivuxolimab in advanced cancers. Study-wide background: Every 2 weeks, patients got intravenous ivuxolimab at one of six dose levels (0.01-10 mg/kg). Patients in dose escalation had liver, melanoma, kidney or head and neck cancers. Overall study results and limits: Relative to CD4+ cells, CD8+ T cells on average had more expanded clones. Clonal expansion from baseline to week 6 occurred in both CD4+ and CD8+ T cells.

Profiling relied on immunoSEQ multiplex PCR, and the TCRdb table lists in-frame clones only, not all of them. Here the sample spans approximately 99,000 clones, about 91% being singletons. CDR1 and CDR2 from the germline V gene are SGHVS and FQNEAQ. The CDR3 runs 15 residues. V dropped 6 bases and J dropped 7; count of bases not matched to a gene: 11. Regarding this clone: Its antigen is undetermined.

The sequence derives from an adult with an advanced solid tumor such as melanoma, head and neck, liver or kidney cancer. The rearrangement uses TRBV7-8 and TRBJ2-1, with 8 bases fitting TRBD2. The sequenced sample was CD4+ or CD8+ T cells sorted from blood, obtained in a trial of the OX40 agonist ivuxolimab. CDR3 loop: CASRTVRGGLNEQFF. For the CDR3, the DNA is TGTGCCAGCAGAACCGTTCGGGGGGGCCTAAATGAGCAGTTCTTC.